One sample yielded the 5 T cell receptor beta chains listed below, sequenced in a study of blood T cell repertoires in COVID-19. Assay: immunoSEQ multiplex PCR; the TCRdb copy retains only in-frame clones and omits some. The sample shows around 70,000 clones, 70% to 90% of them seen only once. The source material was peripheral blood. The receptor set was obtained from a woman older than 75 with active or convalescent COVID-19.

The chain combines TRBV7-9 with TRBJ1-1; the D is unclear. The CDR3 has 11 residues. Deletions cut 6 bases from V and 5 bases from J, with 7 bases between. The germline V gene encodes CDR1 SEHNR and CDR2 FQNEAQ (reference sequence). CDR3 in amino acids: CASSRETEAFF. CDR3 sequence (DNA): TGTGCCAGCAGTCGAGAAACTGAAGCTTTCTTT.

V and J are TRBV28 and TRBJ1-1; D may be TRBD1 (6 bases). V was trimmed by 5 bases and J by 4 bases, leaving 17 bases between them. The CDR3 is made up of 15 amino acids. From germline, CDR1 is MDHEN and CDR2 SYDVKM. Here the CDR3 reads CASSNRQVVSTEAFF. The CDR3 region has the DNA TGTGCCAGCAGTAACCGACAGGTGGTGAGCACTGAAGCTTTCTTT.

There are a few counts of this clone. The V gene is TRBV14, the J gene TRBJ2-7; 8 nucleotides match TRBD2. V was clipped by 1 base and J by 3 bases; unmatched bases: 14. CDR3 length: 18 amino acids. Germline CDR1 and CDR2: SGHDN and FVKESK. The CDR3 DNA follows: TGTGCCAGCAGCCAAGTCAATCCTCGCCTAGCGGGTTACTACGAGCAGTACTTC. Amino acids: CASSQVNPRLAGYYEQYF.

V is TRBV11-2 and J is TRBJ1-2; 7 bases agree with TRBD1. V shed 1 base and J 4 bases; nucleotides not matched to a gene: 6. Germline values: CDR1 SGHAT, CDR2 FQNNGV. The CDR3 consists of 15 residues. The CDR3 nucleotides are TGTGCCAGCAGCTTAGGAGTTGGGGACAGCTATGGCTACACCTTC. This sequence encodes CASSLGVGDSYGYTF.

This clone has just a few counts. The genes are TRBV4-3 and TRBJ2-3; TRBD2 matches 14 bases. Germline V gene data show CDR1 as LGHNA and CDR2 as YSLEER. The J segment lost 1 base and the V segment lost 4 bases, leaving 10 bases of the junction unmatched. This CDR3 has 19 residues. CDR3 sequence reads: CASSPSTSGRAGGTDTQYF. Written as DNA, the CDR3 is TGCGCCAGCAGCCCCTCGACTAGCGGGAGGGCCGGAGGCACAGATACGCAGTATTTT.